This T cell receptor beta chain was profiled in a study of shared clonotypes between healthy human individuals. Looking at the study overall: The cohort comprised a couple of women and a few men. Their ages spanned 18 to 49 years.

Libraries were prepared by immunoSEQ multiplex PCR; TCRdb keeps only in-frame clonotypes and omits some of them. The table records about 2 million clones, 90% to 95% of them present only once. As to this clone: The antigen is not known.

The CDR3 length is 14 residues. V lost 3 bases, J lost 0 bases, and 8 bases lay in between. Germline V gene data show CDR1 as MNHNY and CDR2 as SVGAGI (reference sequence). Whole-study findings and limits: Owing to a small donor count, the genetic and exposure-history diversity represented was limited.

The origin of this receptor is a man aged 18 to 30 in good health. The rearrangement uses TRBV6-6 and TRBJ1-2; D is possibly TRBD1 (5 bases). Sequenced sample: naive CD4+ T cells sorted from blood. Described subset: CD45RA+ positively selected. As DNA, the CDR3 is TGTGCCAGCAGTTATCTGACAGCTAACTATGGCTACACCTTC. Translated, it gives CASSYLTANYGYTF.